The sequence of this T cell receptor beta chain was determined in a study of glioma-infiltrating T cells after dendritic cell vaccination. The germline V gene encodes CDR1 MNHEY and CDR2 SMNVEV (reference sequence). V shed 7 bases and J 2 bases; nucleotides not matched to a gene: 8. The CDR3 is 15 amino acids. The assay was immunoSEQ multiplex PCR, and TCRdb's table has in-frame clones only and misses some. The data contain about 58,000 clones, more than 75% of them singletons. As to time point: after dendritic cell vaccination, including at tumor progression/relapse. This chain joins TRBV27 and TRBJ2-7; 10 positions agree with TRBD1. This clonotype originated in a human donor with glioblastoma. The sequencing used blood, collected after dendritic cell vaccination. CDR3 sequence (DNA): TGTGCCAGCACCCCCGGGACAGGGGAGCCCTACGAGCAGTACTTC. Its translation is CASTPGTGEPYEQYF.